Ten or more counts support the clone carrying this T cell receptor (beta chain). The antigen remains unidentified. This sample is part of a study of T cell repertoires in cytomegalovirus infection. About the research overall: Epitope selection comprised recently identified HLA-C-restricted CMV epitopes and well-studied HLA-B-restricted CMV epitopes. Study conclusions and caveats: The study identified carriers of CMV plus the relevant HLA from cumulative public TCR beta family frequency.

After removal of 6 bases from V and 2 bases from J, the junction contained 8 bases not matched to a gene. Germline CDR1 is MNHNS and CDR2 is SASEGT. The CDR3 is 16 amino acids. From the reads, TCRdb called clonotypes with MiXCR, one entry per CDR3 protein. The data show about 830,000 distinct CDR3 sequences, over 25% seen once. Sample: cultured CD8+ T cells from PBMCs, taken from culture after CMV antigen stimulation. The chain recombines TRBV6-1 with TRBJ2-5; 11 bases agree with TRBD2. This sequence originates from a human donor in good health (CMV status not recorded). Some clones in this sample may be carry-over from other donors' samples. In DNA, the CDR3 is TGTGCCAGCAGACGGCCTAGCGGGGGGAAACAAGAGACCCAGTACTTC. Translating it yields CASRRPSGGKQETQYF.